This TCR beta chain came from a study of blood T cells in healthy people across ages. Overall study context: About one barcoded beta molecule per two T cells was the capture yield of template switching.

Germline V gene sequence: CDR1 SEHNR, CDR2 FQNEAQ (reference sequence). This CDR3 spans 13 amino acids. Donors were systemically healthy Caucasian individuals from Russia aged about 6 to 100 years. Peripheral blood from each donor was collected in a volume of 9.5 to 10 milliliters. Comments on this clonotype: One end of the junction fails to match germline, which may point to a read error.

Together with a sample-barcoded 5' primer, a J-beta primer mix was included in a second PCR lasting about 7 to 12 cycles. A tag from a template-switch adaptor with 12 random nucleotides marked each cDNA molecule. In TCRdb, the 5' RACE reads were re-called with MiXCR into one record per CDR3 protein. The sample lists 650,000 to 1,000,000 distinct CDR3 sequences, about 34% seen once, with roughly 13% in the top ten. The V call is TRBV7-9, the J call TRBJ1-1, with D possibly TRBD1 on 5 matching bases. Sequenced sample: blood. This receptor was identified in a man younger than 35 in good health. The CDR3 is CAGSLYRGTEAFF. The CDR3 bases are TGTGCCGGCAGCTTATACCGGGGGACTGAAGCTTTCTTT.